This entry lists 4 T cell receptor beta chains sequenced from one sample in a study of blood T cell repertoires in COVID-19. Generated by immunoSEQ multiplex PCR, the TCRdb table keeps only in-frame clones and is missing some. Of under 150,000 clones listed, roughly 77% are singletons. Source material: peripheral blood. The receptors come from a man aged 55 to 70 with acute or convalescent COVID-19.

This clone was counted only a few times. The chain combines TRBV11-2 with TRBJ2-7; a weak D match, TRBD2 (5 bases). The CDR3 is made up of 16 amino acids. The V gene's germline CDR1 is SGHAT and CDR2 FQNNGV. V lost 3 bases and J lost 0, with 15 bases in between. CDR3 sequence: CASSLDGGSLSYEQYF. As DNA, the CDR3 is TGTGCCAGCAGCTTGGACGGAGGTTCCCTCTCCTACGAGCAGTACTTC.

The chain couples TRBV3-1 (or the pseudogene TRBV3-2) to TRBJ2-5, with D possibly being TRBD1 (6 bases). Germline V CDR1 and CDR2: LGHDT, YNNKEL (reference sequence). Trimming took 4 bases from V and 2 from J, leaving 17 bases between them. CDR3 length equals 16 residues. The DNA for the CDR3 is TGTGCCAGCAGCCTGGAAGTCAGGGGCAGGCAAGAGACCCAGTACTTC. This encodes CASSLEVRGRQETQYF.

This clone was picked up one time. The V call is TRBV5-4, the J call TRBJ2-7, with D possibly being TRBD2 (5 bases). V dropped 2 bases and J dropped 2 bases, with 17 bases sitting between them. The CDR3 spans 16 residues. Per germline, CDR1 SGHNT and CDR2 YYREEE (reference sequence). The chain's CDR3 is CASSLGAEGAPYEQYF. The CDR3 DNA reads TGTGCCAGCAGCTTAGGCGCCGAGGGCGCACCCTACGAGCAGTACTTC.

The CDR3 loop reads CASSYSLSRGETQYF. The CDR3 nucleotides read TGTGCCAGCAGTTACTCACTTAGCAGGGGAGAGACCCAGTACTTC. This chain connects TRBV6-8 to TRBJ2-5, with a tentative D call TRBD1 (6 bases). The CDR3 contains 15 residues. Per germline, CDR1 MNHGY and CDR2 SAAAGT. The V and J ends lost 0 bases and 4 bases respectively, with 12 bases between them.